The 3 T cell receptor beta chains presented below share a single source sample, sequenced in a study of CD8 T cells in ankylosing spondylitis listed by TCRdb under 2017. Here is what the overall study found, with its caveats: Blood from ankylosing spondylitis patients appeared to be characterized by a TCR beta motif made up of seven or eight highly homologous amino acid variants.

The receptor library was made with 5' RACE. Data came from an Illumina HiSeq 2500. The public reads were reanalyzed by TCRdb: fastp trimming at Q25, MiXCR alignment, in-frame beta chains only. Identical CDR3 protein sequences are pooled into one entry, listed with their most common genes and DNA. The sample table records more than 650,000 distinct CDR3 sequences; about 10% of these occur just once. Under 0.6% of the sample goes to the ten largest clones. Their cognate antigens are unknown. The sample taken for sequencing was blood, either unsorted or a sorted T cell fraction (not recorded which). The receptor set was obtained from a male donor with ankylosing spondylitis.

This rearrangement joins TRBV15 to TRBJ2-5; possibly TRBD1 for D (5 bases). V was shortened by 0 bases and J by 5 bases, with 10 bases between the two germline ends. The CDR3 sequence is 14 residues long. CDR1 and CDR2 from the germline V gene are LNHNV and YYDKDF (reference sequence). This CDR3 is CATSRDRGWETQYF. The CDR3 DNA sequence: TGTGCCACCAGCAGAGATAGGGGATGGGAGACCCAGTACTTC.

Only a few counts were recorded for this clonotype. The DNA for the CDR3 is TGTGCCAGCAGCCTCAATGGACAGGGGGACTATGGCTACACCTTC. Its protein is CASSLNGQGDYGYTF. V is TRBV7-3 and J is TRBJ1-2; 10 bases agree with TRBD1. Trimming cost V 5 bases and J 3 bases; bases outside gene matches: 6. The germline CDR1 and CDR2 sequences are SGHTA and FQGTGA. The CDR3 extends over 15 amino acids. The full variable domain, rest sourced from reference TRBV7-3 and TRBJ1-2, is GAGVSQTPSNKVTEKGKYVELRCDPISGHTALYWYRQSLGQGPEFLIYFQGTGAADDSGLPNDRFFAVRPEGSVSTLKIQRTERGDSAVYLCASSLNGQGDYGYTFGSGTRLTVV.

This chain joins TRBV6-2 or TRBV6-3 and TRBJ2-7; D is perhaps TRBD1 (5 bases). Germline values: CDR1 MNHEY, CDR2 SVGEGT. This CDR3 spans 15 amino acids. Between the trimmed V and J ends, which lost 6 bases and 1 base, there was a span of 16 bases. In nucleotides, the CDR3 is TGTGCCAGCAGCCTTATTTCCCAGGGTTCCTACGAGCAGTACTTC. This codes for CASSLISQGSYEQYF.